This TCR beta chain comes out of a study of early T cells in non-severe SARS-CoV-2 infection. Attachment of unique molecular identifiers was made to individual cDNA molecules. MiXCR, applied by TCRdb to the 5' RACE reads, yields one record per CDR3 protein. The data contain 85,000 to 90,000 distinct CDR3 sequences, under 15% of them seen just once; the ten biggest clones take up around 0.5%. Looked up from germline, CDR1 is LNHNV and CDR2 is YYDKDF (reference sequence). Trimming removed 3 bases at V and 7 bases at J, with 8 bases between. This CDR3 is built from 12 residues. This TCR derives from an adult who was a healthcare worker with PCR-confirmed SARS-CoV-2 infection or an uninfected control (not recorded which). V and J are TRBV15 and TRBJ2-3; D call uncertain. Material for sequencing was whole blood. The CDR3 is CATSSHDNTQYF. The CDR3 coding sequence is TGTGCCACCAGCAGTCATGACAATACGCAGTATTTT.